The sequence of this T cell receptor (beta chain) was determined in a study of blood T cell repertoires in COVID-19. Clones were sequenced by immunoSEQ multiplex PCR, and TCRdb holds only the in-frame ones, with some missing. The data show tens of thousands of clones, approximately 94% seen once. Germline V CDR1 and CDR2: MDHEN, SYDVKM. The V gene lost 4 bases and the J gene lost 6 bases, with 11 bases spanning the gap. The CDR3 is 13 amino acids. Sequences were obtained from peripheral blood. The TCR comes from a human donor with active COVID-19. The donor label of this sample is uncertain. The V call is TRBV28, the J call TRBJ2-3; D is perhaps TRBD2 (5 bases). The CDR3 region has the DNA TGTGCCAGCAGTTCCGGACTTGGGGATACGCAGTATTTT. Residues: CASSSGLGDTQYF. The complete variable domain, with remaining parts taken from reference TRBV28 and TRBJ2-3, reads DVKVTQSSRYLVKRTGEKVFLECVQDMDHENMFWYRQDPGLGLRLIYFSYDVKMKEKGDIPEGYSVSREKKERFSLILESASTNQTSMYLCASSSGLGDTQYFGPGTRLTVL.